At least ten counts were recorded for the clone carrying this T cell receptor (beta chain). Its specificity is not known. This specimen comes from a study of human T cells and chemical hapten exposure. The CDR3 length is 16 residues. Germline CDR1 reads LGHDT; CDR2 reads YNNKEL (reference sequence). J lost 2 bases, V lost 6 bases, and 6 bases had no gene match. Time point specified: patch test 1, 2 weeks after DPC sensitization. The treatment here: therapeutic diphenylcyclopropenone sensitization with weekly scalp DPC. TCRdb itself ran the RACE reads through MiXCR, one entry per CDR3 protein. The table shows approximately 110,000 distinct CDR3 sequences, with approximately 11% occurring only once. Study-level results: The formation of large CDR3 similarity clusters by expanded TCRs significantly exceeded that of controls.

The sample consisted of whole blood, taken in connection with sensitization to the hapten diphenylcyclopropenone (DPC). This clonotype was obtained from a woman aged 40 to 50 with alopecia areata. Some clones in this sample may be carry-over from other donors' samples. V and J are TRBV3-1 and TRBJ2-2; 10 nucleotides agree with TRBD2. This CDR3 reads CASRFTSGANTGELFF. In DNA form, the CDR3 reads TGTGCCAGCAGATTCACTAGCGGGGCTAACACCGGGGAGCTGTTTTTT.